Presented here are 21 T cell receptor beta chains from one specimen sequenced in a study of vaccination and CD4 T cells after COVID-19. Documented time point: late sampling 161 to 241 days after vaccination in a few convalescent patients. Treatment meaning: approximately 9-day PBMC culture with coronavirus spike peptide pools or control peptides (ViraFEST assay). An Oncomine TCR Beta short-read assay was used to sequence the DNA from cultured CD4+ T cells. Each CDR3 protein is one row after TCRdb ran MiXCR on the PCR reads. The sample consists of around 26,000 distinct CDR3 sequences, less than 45% of them appearing once. These receptors' targets are unknown. The sequences come from CD4+ T cells from blood, cultured in vitro, collected about 7 months after SARS-CoV-2 vaccination. The receptors were sampled from a human donor who had recovered from COVID-19.

This clonotype has a handful of counts. This chain joins TRBV7-2 and TRBJ1-5, with D perhaps TRBD1 (5 bases). This CDR3 is 13 amino acids long. V lost 4 bases and J lost 5, with 9 bases in between. Germline V lookup: CDR1 SGHTA, CDR2 FQGNSA. The CDR3 loop reads CASSSRGDQPQHF. The CDR3 DNA is TGTGCCAGCAGCTCACGGGGGGATCAGCCCCAGCATTTT.

This clonotype was counted between two and nine times. The chain has TRBV28 and TRBJ1-2; a possible D gene is TRBD1 (5 bases). The V end lost 6 bases, the J end lost 4 bases, and 18 bases lay between the germline ends. The CDR3 has 15 amino acids. Germline lookup yields CDR1 MDHEN and CDR2 SYDVKM. This CDR3 is CASSTGGDRVYGYTF. CDR3 DNA sequence: TGTGCCAGCAGCACAGGTGGGGATCGGGTCTATGGCTACACCTTC.

The chain has TRBV7-8 and TRBJ2-3, with 10 positions matching TRBD1. The CDR3 length is 14 residues. V lost 6 bases to trimming and J lost 10 bases; unmatched junction nucleotides: 10. CDR1 is SGHVS and CDR2 is FQNEAQ in the germline V gene. The DNA of the CDR3 is TGTGCCAGCAGGTTCGACAGGGGGCAAGTGCCGCAGTATTTT. It codes for CASRFDRGQVPQYF.

This clonotype has only one observation. J is TRBJ2-1 and V is TRBV6-1, with TRBD2 identical over 11 bases. The CDR3 is 16 amino acids. The germline CDR1 and CDR2 sequences are MNHNS and SASEGT. V shed 6 bases and J 1 base; nucleotides not matched to a gene: 5. Written as DNA, the CDR3 is TGTGCCAGCAGAAATTTAGCGGGGGGGTCCTACAATGAGCAGTTCTTC. It specifies CASRNLAGGSYNEQFF.

This rearrangement joins TRBV20-1 to TRBJ2-1; D unresolved. Germline values: CDR1 DFQATT, CDR2 SNEGSKA (reference sequence). V was trimmed by 3 bases and J by 9 bases, leaving 18 bases between them. The CDR3 is 14 amino acids. CDR3 sequence: CSASRAQSAGEQFF. In DNA form, the CDR3 reads TGCAGTGCTAGTCGGGCCCAATCCGCCGGTGAGCAGTTCTTC.

The V and J genes are TRBV20-1 and TRBJ2-1; no definite D call. The germline V gene has CDR1 DFQATT and CDR2 SNEGSKA (reference sequence). Trimming shortened V by 2 bases and J by 4 bases, and 18 bases separated the two germline ends. The CDR3 is 16 amino acids. The CDR3 protein is CSARTRDSVFYNEQFF. For the CDR3, the DNA is TGCAGTGCTAGAACACGAGACTCGGTTTTTTACAATGAGCAGTTCTTC.

The CDR3 bases are TGTGCCAGCAGTCTCTTCAGGACCTTGGTTGGTGAGCAGTACTTC. Its translation is CASSLFRTLVGEQYF. The chain is built from TRBV6-1 and TRBJ2-7, with D unresolved. CDR3 length equals 15 residues. V shed 5 bases and J shed 7 bases, with 21 bases lying between them. Germline values: CDR1 MNHNS, CDR2 SASEGT.

This clonotype turned up a few times. The chain carries TRBV2 and TRBJ1-6, with D perhaps TRBD1 (6 bases). The V end lost 6 bases, the J end lost 8 bases, and 8 bases lay between the germline ends. The germline V gene has CDR1 SNHLY and CDR2 FYNNEI. The CDR3 is 12 residues long. The CDR3 protein is CASRDSDSPLHF. CDR3 coding DNA: TGTGCCAGCAGGGACAGCGATTCACCCCTCCACTTT. The whole variable domain, remainder taken from reference TRBV2 and TRBJ1-6, is EPEVTQTPSHQVTQMGQEVILRCVPISNHLYFYWYRQILGQKVEFLVSFYNNEISEKSEIFDDQFSVERPDGSNFTLKIRSTKLEDSAMYFCASRDSDSPLHFGNGTRLTVT.

J is TRBJ1-2 and V is TRBV5-1; TRBD1 matches at 9 bases. CDR1 SGHRS and CDR2 YFSETQ come from the germline V gene. The CDR3 length is 13 residues. Germline trimming cut 0 bases from V and 10 bases from J; bases unmatched to any gene: 4. The CDR3: CASSLGDRAIYTF. As DNA, the CDR3 is TGCGCCAGCAGCTTGGGGGACAGGGCGATCTACACCTTC.

The V gene is TRBV24-1, the J gene TRBJ1-3, with D uncertain. The CDR3 is made up of 14 amino acids. Germline-derived CDR1 and CDR2 are KGHDR and SFDVKD. The ends were cut back, 6 bases at V and 0 bases at J, with 8 bases in the middle. CDR3 amino acids: CATSQDHSGNTIYF. CDR3 sequence (DNA): TGTGCCACCAGTCAGGACCACTCTGGAAACACCATATATTTT.

The J gene is TRBJ2-7, the V gene TRBV6-5, with D perhaps given as TRBD1 or TRBD2 (5 bases each). V was shortened by 2 bases and J by 0 bases, with 11 bases between the two germline ends. The CDR3 sequence is 15 residues long. Germline CDR1 is MNHEY and CDR2 is SVGAGI. CDR3 nucleotide sequence: TGTGCCAGCAGTTACAGGGACCCTTTCTCCTACGAGCAGTACTTC. Translating gives CASSYRDPFSYEQYF.

This clonotype is labeled medium-sized. V and J are TRBV28 and TRBJ2-1; D may be TRBD2 (6 bases). CDR3 size: 12 residues. CDR1 MDHEN and CDR2 SYDVKM come from the germline V gene. The germline V and J ends were trimmed by 3 bases and 14 bases, with 14 bases remaining between them. The CDR3 protein is CASSFVAGKEFF. For the CDR3, the DNA is TGTGCCAGCAGTTTTGTGGCGGGAAAAGAGTTCTTC.

In nucleotides, the CDR3 is TGTGCCCCAAGGGGAGGACAGAGTAACACCGGGGAGCTGTTTTTT. This translates into CAPRGGQSNTGELFF. The rearrangement links TRBV10-3 to TRBJ2-2; D tentatively fits TRBD1 or TRBD2 (6 bases each). Germline assignment: CDR1 ENHRY and CDR2 SYGVKD. CDR3 length: 15 residues. V lost 11 bases and J 2 bases, leaving 18 bases between the germline ends.

The chain combines TRBV5-6 with TRBJ2-7; TRBD1 agrees at 10 bases. Germline V gene data show CDR1 as SGHDT and CDR2 as YYEEEE. Trimming removed 5 bases from V and 2 bases from J; junction bases left unmatched: 4. The CDR3 covers 14 residues. For the CDR3, the DNA is TGTGCCAGCAGTACCGGGACAGGGGCCTACGAGCAGTACTTC. Amino acid sequence: CASSTGTGAYEQYF.

V usage is TRBV7-9 and J usage is TRBJ2-3; D possibly matches TRBD1 or TRBD2 (6 bases each). The germline V and J ends were trimmed by 4 bases and 0 bases, with 17 bases remaining between them. The V gene's germline CDR1 is SEHNR and CDR2 FQNEAQ (reference sequence). The CDR3 runs 17 residues. Here the CDR3 reads CASSSSGGSASTDTQYF. The CDR3 DNA reads as TGTGCCAGCAGCTCCTCCGGGGGCTCCGCTAGCACAGATACGCAGTATTTT.

This clonotype was observed once. The chain employs TRBV6-1 and TRBJ1-6; D is unclear. The CDR3 consists of 19 residues. Germline CDR1 is MNHNS and CDR2 is SASEGT. The germline V and J ends were trimmed by 4 bases and 0 bases, with 19 bases remaining between them. CDR3: CASSGFEDSLSSYNSPLHF. CDR3 DNA: TGTGCCAGCAGTGGGTTTGAGGACTCGTTGAGCTCCTATAATTCACCCCTCCACTTT.

This clonotype has more than one count but fewer than ten. CDR3 in amino acids: CASSQVGIYQETQYF. The CDR3, as DNA: TGTGCCAGCTCCCAAGTGGGGATCTACCAAGAGACCCAGTACTTC. The V call is TRBV6-1, the J call TRBJ2-5; D unclear. The ends were cut back, 8 bases at V and 0 bases at J, with 16 bases in the middle. The length of the CDR3 is 15 residues. Per the germline V gene, CDR1 is MNHNS and CDR2 is SASEGT.

CDR3 amino acids: CASSLLAIPSNEQFF. The CDR3 DNA reads as TGTGCCAGCAGTTTACTAGCGATCCCCTCCAATGAGCAGTTCTTC. This chain joins TRBV27 and TRBJ2-1; TRBD2 might be the D (6 bases). The ends were cut back, 2 bases at V and 6 bases at J, with 14 bases in the middle. Germline V gene lookup returns CDR1 MNHEY and CDR2 SMNVEV (reference sequence). The CDR3 has 15 residues.

The V and J genes are TRBV20-1 and TRBJ2-1; no firm D call. The CDR3 is 16 amino acids. Deletions cut 0 bases from V and 4 bases from J, with 16 bases between. The V gene's germline CDR1 is DFQATT and CDR2 SNEGSKA (reference sequence). The CDR3 protein is CSARDRASSRYNEQFF. CDR3 nucleotides: TGCAGTGCTAGAGATAGGGCTAGTTCTCGGTACAATGAGCAGTTCTTC.

This chain links TRBV20-1 with TRBJ2-1, with D possibly TRBD2 on 6 matching bases. This CDR3 is built from 14 residues. Between the trimmed V and J ends, which lost 5 bases and 2 bases, there was a span of 13 bases. The germline gives CDR1 DFQATT, CDR2 SNEGSKA (reference sequence). The CDR3 DNA sequence: TGCAGTGCTCCCCTCTCGGGAGCCTACAATGAGCAGTTCTTC. Translated: CSAPLSGAYNEQFF.

This chain links TRBV4-1 with TRBJ2-5; D ambiguous. V dropped 0 bases and J dropped 4 bases, with 12 bases sitting between them. The germline gives CDR1 MGHRA, CDR2 YSYEKL. This CDR3 region has 15 residues. In DNA form, the CDR3 reads TGCGCCAGCAGCCAAGATGTAGCCGGCCGAGAGACCCAGTACTTC. The encoded protein is CASSQDVAGRETQYF.